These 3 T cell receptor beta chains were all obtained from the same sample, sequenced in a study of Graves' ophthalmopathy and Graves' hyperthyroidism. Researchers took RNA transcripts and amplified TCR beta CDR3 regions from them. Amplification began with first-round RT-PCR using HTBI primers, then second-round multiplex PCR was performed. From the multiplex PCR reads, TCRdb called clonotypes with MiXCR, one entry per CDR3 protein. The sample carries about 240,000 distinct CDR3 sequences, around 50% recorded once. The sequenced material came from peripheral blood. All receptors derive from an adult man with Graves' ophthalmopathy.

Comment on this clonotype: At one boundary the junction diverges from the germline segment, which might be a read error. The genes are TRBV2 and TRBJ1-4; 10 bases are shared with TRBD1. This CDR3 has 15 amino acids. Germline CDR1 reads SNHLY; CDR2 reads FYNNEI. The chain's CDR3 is CASSRQGAKNEKLFF. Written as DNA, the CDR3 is TGCGCCAGCAGCCGACAGGGGGCAAAGAATGAAAAACTGTTTTTT. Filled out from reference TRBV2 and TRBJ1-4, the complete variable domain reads EPEVTQTPSHQVTQMGQEVILRCVPISNHLYFYWYRQILGQKVEFLVSFYNNEISEKSEIFDDQFSVERPDGSNFTLKIRSTKLEDSAMYFCASSRQGAKNEKLFFGSGTQLSVL.

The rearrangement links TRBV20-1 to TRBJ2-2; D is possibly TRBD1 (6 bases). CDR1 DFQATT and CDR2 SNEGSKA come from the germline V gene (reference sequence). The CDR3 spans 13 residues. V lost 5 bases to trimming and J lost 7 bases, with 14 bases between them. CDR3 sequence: CSAPRDISGELFF. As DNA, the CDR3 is TGCAGTGCTCCACGGGACATCAGCGGGGAGCTGTTTTTT.

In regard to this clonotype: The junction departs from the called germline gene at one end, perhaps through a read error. The CDR3 bases are TGTGCCAGCAGAATCGGACTGAACACTGGAGCTTTCTTT. Residues: CASRIGLNTGAFF. V gene TRBV7-2 combines with J gene TRBJ1-1; D is ambiguous. Germline assignment: CDR1 SGHTA and CDR2 FQGNSA. The CDR3 is made up of 13 amino acids.